These 26 T cell receptor beta chains were all obtained from the same sample, sequenced in a study of shared clonotypes between healthy human individuals. Only CD45RO-negative cells positively selected for CCR7 counted as naive CD8 cells, so terminally differentiated effector memory CD45RA+ cells were excluded. Here immunoSEQ multiplex PCR was the method, and the copy in TCRdb shows in-frame clones only, minus some. The table lists around 600,000 clones, roughly 96% of them singletons. Source material: naive CD8+ T cells sorted from blood. The receptors were sampled from a woman aged 30 to 39 in good health.

V usage is TRBV11-2 and J usage is TRBJ2-5; D is unresolved. The CDR3 loop spans 14 amino acids. Looked up from germline, CDR1 is SGHAT and CDR2 is FQNNGV. V was clipped by 1 base and J by 5 bases, with 11 bases between them. CDR3 in DNA: TGTGCCAGCAGCTTAGTTGCGATTTCCGAGACCCAGTACTTC. Translated: CASSLVAISETQYF.

The rearrangement links TRBV5-1 to TRBJ2-7; 9 bases agree with TRBD1. After removal of 4 bases from V and 4 bases from J, the junction contained 9 bases not matched to a gene. CDR1 is SGHRS and CDR2 is YFSETQ in the germline V gene. CDR3 length: 15 amino acids. The DNA of the CDR3 is TGCGCCAGCAGCCTGGACAGGGGATGGTTATACGAGCAGTACTTC. Amino acids: CASSLDRGWLYEQYF. Combining the CDR3 with reference TRBV5-1 and TRBJ2-7 gives the whole variable domain KAGVTQTPRYLIKTRGQQVTLSCSPISGHRSVSWYQQTPGQGLQFLFEYFSETQRNKGNFPGRFSGRQFSNSRSEMNVSTLELGDSALYLCASSLDRGWLYEQYFGPGTRLTVT.

This clone showed up just once. J is TRBJ2-2 and V is TRBV4-1, with a tentative D call TRBD2 (6 bases). V gave up 0 bases and J gave up 3 bases, with 23 bases separating them. The CDR3 is made up of 20 amino acids. Germline CDR1 and CDR2: MGHRA and YSYEKL. The CDR3 protein is CASSQDRAVRLESDTGELFF. The CDR3 nucleotides are TGCGCCAGCAGCCAAGATCGGGCGGTACGACTAGAGTCGGACACCGGGGAGCTGTTTTTT.

This rearrangement joins TRBV2 to TRBJ2-7; no firm D call. Germline-derived CDR1 and CDR2 are SNHLY and FYNNEI. V shed 8 bases and J shed 2 bases, with 13 bases lying between them. This CDR3 is 13 amino acids long. The CDR3 DNA reads TGTGCCAGCTTGCGAGAGGTGCCCTACGAGCAGTACTTC. This sequence encodes CASLREVPYEQYF.

The chain uses TRBV4-1 and TRBJ1-5; D is uncertain. CDR1 and CDR2 from the germline V gene are MGHRA and YSYEKL. The CDR3 has 13 amino acids. V lost 1 base and J 5 bases, leaving 6 bases between the germline ends. In nucleotides, the CDR3 is TGCGCCAGCAGCCAAGTGAGGGATCAGCCCCAGCATTTT. Residues: CASSQVRDQPQHF.

This clone was picked up one time. This chain connects TRBV27 to TRBJ2-7; TRBD2 agrees at 13 bases. Germline-derived CDR1 and CDR2 are MNHEY and SMNVEV (reference sequence). CDR3 length: 14 amino acids. The V gene end was trimmed by 2 bases and the J gene end by 6 bases; junction bases not matched to a gene: 1. DNA for the CDR3: TGTGCCAGCAGTTTAACTAGCGGGAGGGTCGAGCAGTACTTC. Translated, it gives CASSLTSGRVEQYF.

The rearrangement uses TRBV9 and TRBJ2-2; 9 bases align to TRBD2. CDR1 and CDR2 (germline): SGDLS, YYNGEE. CDR3 length: 17 amino acids. V shed 3 bases and J 2 bases; nucleotides not matched to a gene: 8. The CDR3 sequence: CASSEKGLARNTGELFF. CDR3 in DNA: TGTGCCAGCAGCGAAAAAGGACTAGCGAGAAACACCGGGGAGCTGTTTTTT.

The rearrangement links TRBV2 to TRBJ1-4, with 8 bases aligning to TRBD1. V shed 7 bases, J shed 8 bases, and the junction held 9 bases outside the gene matches. CDR3 length: 14 amino acids. Germline V gene lookup returns CDR1 SNHLY and CDR2 FYNNEI. DNA for the CDR3: TGTGCCAGCACTTCGGGGACAGGAGACGAAAAACTGTTTTTT. This codes for CASTSGTGDEKLFF.

The V and J genes are TRBV5-6 and TRBJ2-5; tentatively, D is TRBD2 (5 bases). CDR1 and CDR2 from the germline V gene are SGHDT and YYEEEE. The CDR3 loop spans 12 amino acids. V lost 4 bases, J lost 11 bases, and 15 bases lay in between. The CDR3 here is CASSRGLFQQYF. CDR3 bases: TGTGCCAGCAGCAGAGGACTCTTCCAGCAGTACTTC.

V gene TRBV2 combines with J gene TRBJ2-7; D unclear. The germline V and J ends were trimmed by 5 bases and 0 bases, with 5 bases remaining between them. CDR1 is SNHLY, CDR2 FYNNEI, per germline. This CDR3 comprises 12 residues. The CDR3 DNA reads TGTGCCAGCAGTTACTCCTCCTACGAGCAGTACTTC. It translates to CASSYSSYEQYF.

This rearrangement joins TRBV6-1 to TRBJ2-7, with TRBD2 matching 9 bases. Germline CDR1 and CDR2: MNHNS and SASEGT. With 3 bases clipped from V and 6 bases from J, the junction kept 9 bases outside the gene matches. The CDR3 has 15 residues. The CDR3 nucleotides read TGTGCCAGCAGTGATATGGCCAGCGGGAGGCCCGAGCAGTACTTC. This sequence encodes CASSDMASGRPEQYF.

The CDR3 sequence: CASSTSQGGTEAFF. The CDR3, as DNA: TGCGCCAGCAGCACGAGCCAAGGGGGGACTGAAGCTTTCTTT. The rearrangement uses TRBV5-1 and TRBJ1-1; D perhaps matches TRBD1 (6 bases). Trimming took off 4 bases at V and 5 bases at J, with 15 bases between the two ends. The length of the CDR3 is 14 residues. Germline assignment: CDR1 SGHRS and CDR2 YFSETQ.

The chain couples TRBV28 to TRBJ1-5; possible D gene TRBD1, 6 bases. Germline CDR1 reads MDHEN; CDR2 reads SYDVKM. Trimming stripped 6 bases from V and 4 bases from J, with 19 bases between. The CDR3 is 16 amino acids. The CDR3 loop reads CASSIFGDIPNQPQHF. CDR3 nucleotide sequence: TGTGCCAGCAGCATTTTCGGGGACATCCCGAATCAGCCCCAGCATTTT.

The V gene is TRBV19, the J gene TRBJ1-2, with D possibly being TRBD1 (5 bases). The CDR3 is 13 residues long. Between the trimmed V and J ends, which lost 5 bases and 5 bases, there was a span of 12 bases. Germline assignment: CDR1 LNHDA and CDR2 SQIVND (reference sequence). Here the CDR3 DNA reads TGTGCCAGTAGTCCACTGGACATATATGGCTACACCTTC. Protein product: CASSPLDIYGYTF. Full variable domain (missing parts from reference TRBV19 and TRBJ1-2): DGGITQSPKYLFRKEGQNVTLSCEQNLNHDAMYWYRQDPGQGLRLIYYSQIVNDFQKGDIAEGYSVSREKKESFPLTVTSAQKNPTAFYLCASSPLDIYGYTFGSGTRLTVV.

The chain recombines TRBV28 with TRBJ2-7; tentative D call: TRBD2 (5 bases). Trimming shortened V by 5 bases and J by 4 bases, and 12 bases separated the two germline ends. From germline, CDR1 is MDHEN and CDR2 SYDVKM. The CDR3 is 13 amino acids. CDR3 nucleotides: TGTGCCAGCAGTCCTACTAGGGTGTACGAGCAGTACTTC. This gives the protein CASSPTRVYEQYF. Full variable domain (outside the CDR3, taken from reference TRBV28 and TRBJ2-7): DVKVTQSSRYLVKRTGEKVFLECVQDMDHENMFWYRQDPGLGLRLIYFSYDVKMKEKGDIPEGYSVSREKKERFSLILESASTNQTSMYLCASSPTRVYEQYFGPGTRLTVT.

This clone was recorded once. V is TRBV10-1 and J is TRBJ2-7; D might be TRBD2 (5 bases). Germline values: CDR1 WNHNN, CDR2 SYGVQD (reference sequence). The CDR3 totals 14 residues. V dropped 0 bases and J dropped 9 bases, with 15 bases sitting between them. CDR3 DNA sequence: TGCGCCAGCAGTGAGTCCCTGGGCGTGGCGGGGCAGTACTTC. Protein: CASSESLGVAGQYF.

The rearrangement joins TRBV6-6 to TRBJ1-1, with 10 bases identical to TRBD1. V lost 6 bases and J lost 5; bases outside the gene matches: 3. Per germline, CDR1 MNHNY and CDR2 SVGAGI (reference sequence). The length of the CDR3 is 13 residues. The CDR3 sequence is CASRGQGITEAFF. CDR3 sequence (DNA): TGTGCCAGCAGGGGACAGGGGATTACTGAAGCTTTCTTT.

For this clone: The sample contains more than one DNA sequence encoding this CDR3. This chain connects TRBV2 to TRBJ2-7, with 10 positions matching TRBD2. The CDR3 is 14 residues long. The germline CDR1 and CDR2 sequences are SNHLY and FYNNEI. Unmatched junction bases numbered 3, after V lost 6 bases and J lost 1 base. The CDR3 DNA follows: TGTGCCAGCAGCTGGACTAGCGGATCCTACGAGCAGTACTTC. Translation gives CASSWTSGSYEQYF.

The chain carries TRBV4-1 and TRBJ2-7, with TRBD1 as a possible D gene (5 bases). This CDR3 contains 16 residues. Looked up from germline, CDR1 is MGHRA and CDR2 is YSYEKL. Trimming took 3 bases from V and 2 from J, leaving 17 bases between them. CDR3 bases: TGCGCCAGCAGCCATCCGGAAGTGGGGCACGCCTACGAGCAGTACTTC. Protein: CASSHPEVGHAYEQYF.

The rearrangement uses TRBV7-9 and TRBJ2-1, with D maybe TRBD1 (5 bases). With 1 base removed from V and 5 bases from J, the gap between germline ends came to 12 bases. Germline V gene data show CDR1 as SEHNR and CDR2 as FQNEAQ (reference sequence). This CDR3 has 15 amino acids. CDR3 sequence reads: CASSLVRSGNNEQFF. The CDR3 DNA reads TGTGCCAGCAGCTTAGTACGGTCAGGGAACAATGAGCAGTTCTTC. Combining the CDR3 with reference TRBV7-9 and TRBJ2-1 gives the whole variable domain DTGVSQNPRHKITKRGQNVTFRCDPISEHNRLYWYRQTLGQGPEFLTYFQNEAQLEKSRLLSDRFSAERPKGSFSTLEIQRTEQGDSAMYLCASSLVRSGNNEQFFGPGTRLTVL.

The chain is built from TRBV7-8 and TRBJ2-1, with 12 bases identical to TRBD1. CDR3 size: 16 residues. Germline CDR1 is SGHVS and CDR2 is FQNEAQ. V gave up 5 bases and J gave up 6 bases; unmatched junction bases: 8. CDR3 loop: CASSARDRGLRNEQFF. The DNA for the CDR3 is TGTGCCAGCAGCGCCCGGGACAGGGGGCTGCGCAATGAGCAGTTCTTC. Supplemented by reference TRBV7-8 and TRBJ2-1, the full variable domain reads GAGVSQSPRYKVAKRGQDVALRCDPISGHVSLFWYQQALGQGPEFLTYFQNEAQLDKSGLPSDRFFAERPEGSVSTLKIQRTQQEDSAVYLCASSARDRGLRNEQFFGPGTRLTVL.

This clone was detected once. V is TRBV7-8 and J is TRBJ2-5, with D hard to call. Per the germline V gene, CDR1 is SGHVS and CDR2 is FQNEAQ. This CDR3 has 16 amino acids. The ends were cut back, 1 base at V and 5 bases at J, with 17 bases in the middle. The CDR3 spells CASSLVLTSVTETQYF. CDR3 in DNA: TGTGCCAGCAGCTTAGTCCTGACCAGTGTAACCGAGACCCAGTACTTC.

Concerning this clone: This sample includes further DNA sequences coding for the same CDR3. The rearrangement joins TRBV5-6 to TRBJ2-1; maybe TRBD2 (5 bases). Germline CDR1 reads SGHDT; CDR2 reads YYEEEE. Deletions cut 3 bases from V and 4 bases from J, with 8 bases between. The CDR3 length is 13 residues. CDR3 coding DNA: TGTGCCAGCAGCTCCGGACTGTACAATGAGCAGTTCTTC. Its translation is CASSSGLYNEQFF.

This clone is a singleton in its sample. The chain uses TRBV27 and TRBJ2-7; 9 bases line up with TRBD1. CDR1 is MNHEY and CDR2 is SMNVEV in the germline V gene (reference sequence). The CDR3 has 15 residues. With 3 bases clipped from V and 5 bases from J, the junction kept 8 bases outside the gene matches. This chain's CDR3 is CASSLGQGFLHEQYF. CDR3 sequence (DNA): TGTGCCAGCAGTTTGGGACAGGGTTTTCTCCACGAGCAGTACTTC.

The chain employs TRBV28 and TRBJ2-7; D unresolved. Germline V gene lookup returns CDR1 MDHEN and CDR2 SYDVKM. CDR3 size: 14 residues. V was cut by 5 bases and J by 2 bases, with 13 bases left in between. CDR3 loop: CASSPTAGPYEQYF. The CDR3 region has the DNA TGTGCCAGCAGTCCGACGGCAGGCCCCTACGAGCAGTACTTC.

The CDR3 coding sequence is TGTGCCAGCAGCTCTACGGACAGTTTGCCTCCTGGCGAGCAGTACTTC. The encoded protein is CASSSTDSLPPGEQYF. The rearrangement joins TRBV11-3 to TRBJ2-7; a possible D gene is TRBD1 (6 bases). The CDR3 contains 16 residues. Trimming took off 4 bases at V and 6 bases at J, with 22 bases between the two ends. The germline CDR1 and CDR2 sequences are SGHNT and YENEEA.